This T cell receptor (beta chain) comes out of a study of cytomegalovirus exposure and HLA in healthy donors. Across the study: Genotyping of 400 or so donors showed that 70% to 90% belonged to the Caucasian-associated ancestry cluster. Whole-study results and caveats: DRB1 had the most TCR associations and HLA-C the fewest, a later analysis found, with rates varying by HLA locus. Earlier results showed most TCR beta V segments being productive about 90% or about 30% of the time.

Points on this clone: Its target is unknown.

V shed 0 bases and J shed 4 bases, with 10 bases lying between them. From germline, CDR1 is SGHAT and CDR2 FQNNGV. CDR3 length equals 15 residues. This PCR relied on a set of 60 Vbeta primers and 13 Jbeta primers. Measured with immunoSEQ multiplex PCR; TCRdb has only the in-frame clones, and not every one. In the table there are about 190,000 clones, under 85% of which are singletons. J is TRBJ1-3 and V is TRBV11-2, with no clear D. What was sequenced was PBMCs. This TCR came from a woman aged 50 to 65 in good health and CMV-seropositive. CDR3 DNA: TGTGCCAGCAGCTTAGATAGTATCGCCGGAAACACCATATATTTT. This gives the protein CASSLDSIAGNTIYF.